This T cell receptor beta chain stems from a study of T cells in localized non-small cell lung cancer. Overall study results and limits: Prolonged overall survival went with higher T cell density in the blood. Turning up in adjacent lung were a median around 58 of the top 100 tumor clones. Highest T cell clonality was seen in uninvolved adjacent lung, surpassing that measured in tumor.

Repertoires were generated with immunoSEQ multiplex PCR, while TCRdb's copy carries only in-frame clones and drops some. The table includes 25,000 or so clones, roughly nine tenths detected once. About this clone itself: Antigen specificity is unknown. The junction does not match germline at one end; this may be a read error.

Germline assignment: CDR1 SGHVS and CDR2 FNYEAQ. The CDR3 length is 16 residues. The source material was peripheral blood, sampled before any cancer treatment. The chain employs TRBV7-6 and TRBJ2-1, with 8 bases identical to TRBD2. The sequence was collected from a woman aged 35-75 years with stage I lung adenocarcinoma. The CDR3 here is CASSLDSSGPYDEQFF. Written as DNA, the CDR3 is TGTGCCAGCAGCTTAGATTCTAGCGGGCCCTACGATGAGCAGTTCTTC.